One and the same sample provided the 20 T cell receptor beta chains below, sequenced in a study of T cells expressing NK-cell markers. TCRdb reworked the 5' RACE reads into one entry per CDR3 protein, no DNA. The table lists 450,000 to 600,000 distinct CDR3 sequences. Specimen: blood T cells: a sorted CD56 or NKG2C T cell subset, CD4+ or CD8+ T cells, or bulk PBMC T cells (not recorded which). The receptors here all came from a man younger than 35 in good health.

This CDR3 reads CATSDLSGEGMGSNQPQHF. The rearrangement joins TRBV24-1 to TRBJ1-5. The CDR3 runs 19 residues. CDR1 is KGHDR and CDR2 is SFDVKD in the germline V gene.

The chain couples TRBV6-1 to TRBJ2-7; as DNA is missing, the TRBD1 call by TCRdb cannot be tested. Germline CDR1 MNHNS, CDR2 SASEGT. The CDR3 runs to 15 residues. CDR3 amino acids: CASSEYKDRELEQYF.

This sequence joins TRBV15 and TRBJ2-1; the TRBD1 assignment by TCRdb is unverifiable without DNA. The CDR3 has 16 amino acids. Germline-derived CDR1 and CDR2 are LNHNV and YYDKDF (reference sequence). The CDR3 is CATSGTPGQGYYEQFF.

The chain joins TRBV19 to TRBJ2-7; TCRdb calls TRBD1, which cannot be checked without DNA. This CDR3 spans 16 amino acids. Germline CDR1 is LNHDA and CDR2 is SQIVND (reference sequence). CDR3 sequence reads: CATTPSPGTTSYEQYF.

This chain connects TRBV7-9 to TRBJ2-1. This CDR3 region has 13 residues. Per germline, CDR1 SEHNR and CDR2 FQNEAQ (reference sequence). The CDR3 protein is CASTIRMDNEQFF.

The chain is built from TRBV12-3 or TRBV12-4 and TRBJ1-5. The CDR3 consists of 13 residues. The CDR3 is CASSSRSNQPQHF.

The gene calls are TRBV24-1 and TRBJ2-5; TCRdb's D call of TRBD2 is untestable without DNA. The CDR3 has 12 amino acids. CDR1 and CDR2 (germline): KGHDR, SFDVKD. This CDR3 is CASSGSQETQYF.

The chain uses TRBV16 and TRBJ2-1; TCRdb proposes TRBD2, but this gene call is untestable without DNA. The CDR3 loop spans 17 amino acids. Germline loops: CDR1 KGHSY, CDR2 FQNENV. CDR3 protein: CASSQSGFSGRNNEQFF.

The chain uses TRBV20-1 and TRBJ2-1; no DNA is available, so the TRBD1 call from TCRdb remains unchecked. The CDR3 is 16 amino acids. Germline CDR1 reads DFQATT; CDR2 reads SNEGSKA (reference sequence). CDR3 loop: CSAVKPGRFNFDEQFF.

The V call is TRBV29-1, the J call TRBJ1-5; TCRdb's D call of TRBD1 is untestable without DNA. There are 15 residues in the CDR3. CDR1 is SQVTM, CDR2 ANQGSEA, per germline. CDR3 in amino acids: CSVDGTLGANQPQHF.

This chain links TRBV5-1 with TRBJ2-3; TCRdb gives TRBD2 as the D gene, but with no DNA this cannot be confirmed. The length of the CDR3 is 15 residues. The germline V gene has CDR1 SGHRS and CDR2 YFSETQ. The CDR3 sequence: CARAGLAGDPDTQYF.

The CDR3 here is CASSPSGQMLAKNIQYF. V gene TRBV12-3 or TRBV12-4 combines with J gene TRBJ2-4; TCRdb's D gene call, TRBD1, goes unchecked for lack of DNA. The CDR3 is made up of 17 amino acids.

This chain uses TRBV20-1 with TRBJ1-5; TCRdb picks TRBD1, but there is no DNA to check that call. Germline CDR1 is DFQATT and CDR2 is SNEGSKA (reference sequence). The CDR3 is made up of 13 amino acids. The chain's CDR3 is CSATQSEGQPQHF.

V gene TRBV7-9 combines with J gene TRBJ2-5. The CDR3 is 11 residues long. CDR1 SEHNR and CDR2 FQNEAQ come from the germline V gene (reference sequence). CDR3 sequence: CASSHNWTQYF.

The chain employs TRBV5-6 and TRBJ1-4; the D gene TCRdb calls, TRBD1, cannot be checked with no DNA. Germline lookup yields CDR1 SGHDT and CDR2 YYEEEE. The CDR3 runs 15 residues. This chain's CDR3 is CASSLWGPTNEKLFF.

This chain links TRBV12-3 or TRBV12-4 with TRBJ1-2; TCRdb picks TRBD1, but there is no DNA to check that call. The CDR3 runs to 13 residues. The CDR3 protein is CASSLGQGGGYTF.

J is TRBJ2-1 and V is TRBV19; TCRdb returns TRBD2, unconfirmable since there is no DNA. The V gene's germline CDR1 is LNHDA and CDR2 SQIVND (reference sequence). The CDR3 loop spans 16 amino acids. The CDR3 loop is CASSRRGRLISNEQFF.

CDR3 in amino acids: CASSLPLVTEAFF. V is TRBV28 and J is TRBJ1-1. The CDR3 loop spans 13 amino acids. CDR1 and CDR2 from the germline V gene are MDHEN and SYDVKM. Together with reference TRBV28 and TRBJ1-1, the CDR3 gives the full variable domain: DVKVTQSSRYLVKRTGEKVFLECVQDMDHENMFWYRQDPGLGLRLIYFSYDVKMKEKGDIPEGYSVSREKKERFSLILESASTNQTSMYLCASSLPLVTEAFFGQGTRLTVV.

The genes are TRBV12-3 or TRBV12-4 and TRBJ2-3; with no DNA, the TCRdb D assignment of TRBD1 cannot be verified. The CDR3 is 14 amino acids. CDR3 loop: CASSQWTGTDTQYF.

The chain carries TRBV24-1 and TRBJ2-7; TCRdb returns TRBD1, unconfirmable since there is no DNA. Germline-derived CDR1 and CDR2 are KGHDR and SFDVKD. There are 15 residues in the CDR3. CDR3 residues: CATSDPGQGDYEQYF.